This TCR beta chain was captured in a study of blood T cell repertoires in COVID-19. Looking at the study overall: Researchers got acute and convalescent COVID-19 samples from the United States, Italy and Spain. PBMCs, B-cell-depleted T cells, or T cells provided the cDNA or gDNA that made up the material.

As handled by the study authors: Counts of nucleated cells, estimated from reference gene primer amplification, were obtained. The protocol was immunoSEQ multiplex PCR, while the TCRdb copy is restricted to in-frame clones and leaves out a portion. That table is the source of V, J and clone size, and D and trimming were worked out from the DNA. The table has 75,000 to 95,000 clones, about 87% seen once. Input material: peripheral blood. This sequence originates from a human donor in a cohort sampled during active COVID-19.

CDR3 in DNA: TGTGCCAGCAGCCAAGGGGACAGGGGAGCCTACGAGCAGTACTTC. The encoded protein is CASSQGDRGAYEQYF. The V call is TRBV3-1 (or the pseudogene TRBV3-2), the J call TRBJ2-7; 10 nucleotides align to TRBD1. The CDR3 length is 15 residues. J was trimmed by 2 bases and V by 1 base; bases with no gene match: 2. CDR1 and CDR2 (germline): LGHDT, YNNKEL (reference sequence).